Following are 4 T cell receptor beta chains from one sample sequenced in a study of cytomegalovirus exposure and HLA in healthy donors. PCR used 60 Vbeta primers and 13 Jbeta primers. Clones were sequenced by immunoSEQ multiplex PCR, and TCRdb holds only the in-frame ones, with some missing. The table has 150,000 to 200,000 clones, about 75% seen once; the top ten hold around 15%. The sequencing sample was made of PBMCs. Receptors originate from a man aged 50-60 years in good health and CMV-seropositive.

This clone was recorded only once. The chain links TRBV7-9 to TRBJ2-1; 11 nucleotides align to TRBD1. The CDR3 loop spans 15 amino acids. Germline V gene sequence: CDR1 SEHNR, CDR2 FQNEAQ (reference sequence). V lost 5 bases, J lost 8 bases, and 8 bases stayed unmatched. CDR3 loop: CASSRRTGGADEQFF. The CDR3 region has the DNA TGTGCCAGCAGCCGAAGGACAGGGGGCGCGGATGAGCAGTTCTTC.

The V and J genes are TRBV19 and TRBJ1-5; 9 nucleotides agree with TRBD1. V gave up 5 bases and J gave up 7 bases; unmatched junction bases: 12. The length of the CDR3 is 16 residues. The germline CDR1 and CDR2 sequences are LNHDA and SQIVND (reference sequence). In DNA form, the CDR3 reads TGTGCCAGTAGTCCCTTCTACAGGGGGCAAGGGCAGCCCCAGCATTTT. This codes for CASSPFYRGQGQPQHF.

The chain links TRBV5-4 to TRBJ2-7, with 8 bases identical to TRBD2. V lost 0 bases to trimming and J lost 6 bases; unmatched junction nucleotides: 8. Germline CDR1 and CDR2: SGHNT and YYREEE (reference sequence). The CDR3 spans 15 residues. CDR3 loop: CASSLAIGAGGEQYF. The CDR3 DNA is TGTGCCAGCAGCTTGGCCATCGGTGCGGGAGGCGAGCAGTACTTC.

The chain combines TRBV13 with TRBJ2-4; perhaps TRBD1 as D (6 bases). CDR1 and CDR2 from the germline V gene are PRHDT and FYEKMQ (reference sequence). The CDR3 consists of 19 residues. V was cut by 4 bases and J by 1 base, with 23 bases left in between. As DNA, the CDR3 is TGTGCCAGCAGCTCTAAAACAGGGAAATTAGGGTCGGCCAAAAACATTCAGTACTTC. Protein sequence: CASSSKTGKLGSAKNIQYF. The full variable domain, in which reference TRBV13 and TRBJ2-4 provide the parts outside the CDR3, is AAGVIQSPRHLIKEKRETATLKCYPIPRHDTVYWYQQGPGQDPQFLISFYEKMQSDKGSIPDRFSAQQFSDYHSELNMSSLELGDSALYFCASSSKTGKLGSAKNIQYFGAGTRLSVL.